This T cell receptor (beta chain) was observed in a study of sequential checkpoint blockade in melanoma. Study as a whole: Both treatment sequences were followed by maintenance nivolumab. DNA from over 80 pretreatment tumor samples underwent TCRβ immunosequencing. After nivolumab or ipilimumab alone, some 22 patients had week-13 rebiopsies.

Treatment indicated: randomized to nivolumab then ipilimumab (arm A) or the reverse (arm B). None of the patients previously received DNA-damaging chemotherapy. Assay: immunoSEQ multiplex PCR; the TCRdb copy retains only in-frame clones and omits some. The data show 5,000 to 5,500 clones, about 27% seen once. Germline CDR1 MGHRA, CDR2 YSYEKL. This CDR3 is 21 amino acids long. V lost 1 base and J 1 base, leaving 28 bases between the germline ends. This clone occurred many times. The chain joins TRBV4-1 to TRBJ2-5, with D perhaps matching TRBD1 or TRBD2 (5 bases each). The sequence was obtained from a human donor with melanoma. The sequencing used tumor tissue (inferred from file names), collected from a patient given nivolumab and ipilimumab in sequence. This CDR3 is CASSQVPTGDLGWDLQETQYF. The CDR3 region has the DNA TGCGCCAGCAGCCAAGTCCCCACCGGGGACCTAGGGTGGGACCTCCAAGAGACCCAGTACTTC.